Each of the 27 T cell receptor beta chains below was sequenced from the same sample in a study of control samples from healthy donors and cancer patients. The table came from immunoSEQ multiplex PCR; TCRdb's copy has only in-frame clones and leaves some out. Here the sample spans over 120,000 clones, more than 90% being singletons. Sample: blood. Source of these receptors: a man younger than 45 in good health.

V usage is TRBV10-3 and J usage is TRBJ1-2, with unresolved D. The V gene's germline CDR1 is ENHRY and CDR2 SYGVKD. V lost 3 bases and J 4 bases, leaving 9 bases between the germline ends. The CDR3 has 13 amino acids. The chain's CDR3 is CAISERVAYGYTF. The DNA for the CDR3 is TGTGCCATCAGTGAAAGGGTAGCCTATGGCTACACCTTC.

V and J are TRBV19 and TRBJ2-2; 10 nucleotides line up with TRBD2. Germline V gives CDR1 LNHDA, CDR2 SQIVND (reference sequence). CDR3 length: 15 residues. J lost 7 bases, V lost 5 bases, and 7 bases had no gene match. DNA for the CDR3: TGTGCCAGTAGTCCAGCGGGGGGGCCTATCGGGGAGCTGTTTTTT. Amino acid sequence: CASSPAGGPIGELFF.

This chain uses TRBV27 with TRBJ2-7; maybe TRBD2 (5 bases). This CDR3 has 13 residues. V was pared by 3 bases and J by 4 bases, with 10 bases between. Germline CDR1 reads MNHEY; CDR2 reads SMNVEV (reference sequence). Here the CDR3 DNA reads TGTGCCAGCAGTTTCGGACTTCTGTACGAGCAGTACTTC. The encoded protein is CASSFGLLYEQYF.

To note about this clone: Other DNA sequences in the same sample also yield this CDR3. V gene TRBV5-1 combines with J gene TRBJ1-1; D uncertain. This CDR3 is 13 amino acids long. Trimming pared 2 bases from V and 3 bases from J, leaving 8 bases between. CDR1 is SGHRS and CDR2 is YFSETQ in the germline V gene. Here the CDR3 reads CASSLSGDTEAFF. The CDR3 nucleotides are TGCGCCAGCAGCTTATCCGGGGACACTGAAGCTTTCTTT.

This chain connects TRBV15 to TRBJ2-1; 9 nucleotides agree with TRBD1. Per the germline V gene, CDR1 is LNHNV and CDR2 is YYDKDF (reference sequence). Unmatched junction bases numbered 8, after V lost 1 base and J lost 4 bases. The CDR3 covers 17 residues. The CDR3 DNA is TGTGCCACCAGCAGAGCCTCCGGGACAGGGACATACAATGAGCAGTTCTTC. As protein: CATSRASGTGTYNEQFF. Based on the CDR3 plus reference TRBV15 and TRBJ2-1, the full variable domain is DAMVIQNPRYQVTQFGKPVTLSCSQTLNHNVMYWYQQKSSQAPKLLFHYYDKDFNNEADTPDNFQSRRPNTSFCFLDIRSPGLGDTAMYLCATSRASGTGTYNEQFFGPGTRLTVL.

This chain joins TRBV3-1 (or the pseudogene TRBV3-2) and TRBJ2-6; the D gene is possibly TRBD1 (6 bases). Trimming removed 2 bases from V and 1 base from J, with 15 bases in between. The CDR3 covers 18 residues. The germline V gene has CDR1 LGHDT and CDR2 YNNKEL (reference sequence). The CDR3 DNA reads as TGTGCCAGCAGCCAATCGATAGCTACAGGGTCTGGGGCCAACGTCCTGACTTTC. It translates to CASSQSIATGSGANVLTF.

The chain carries TRBV4-2 and TRBJ1-5; 7 bases are a match to TRBD1. Germline CDR1 is LGHNA and CDR2 is YNFKEQ. This CDR3 spans 15 amino acids. J was trimmed by 3 bases and V by 2 bases; bases with no gene match: 4. The CDR3 protein is CASSQKGATNQPQHF. The CDR3, as DNA: TGTGCCAGCAGCCAAAAGGGGGCGACCAATCAGCCCCAGCATTTT.

The V and J genes are TRBV4-1 and TRBJ1-2; D unclear. Germline lookup yields CDR1 MGHRA and CDR2 YSYEKL. CDR3 length: 14 amino acids. Deletions cut 1 base from V and 0 bases from J, with 6 bases between. The CDR3 coding sequence is TGCGCCAGCAGCCAAGGGCCAGCTAACTATGGCTACACCTTC. As protein: CASSQGPANYGYTF.

This clone was observed a few times. The chain links TRBV18 to TRBJ2-3, with 8 bases aligning to TRBD1. CDR1 KGHSH and CDR2 LQKENI come from the germline V gene. V shed 6 bases, J shed 0 bases, and the junction held 5 bases outside the gene matches. This CDR3 has 15 amino acids. The CDR3 sequence is CASSYGQGSTDTQYF. In DNA, the CDR3 is TGTGCCAGCTCCTACGGACAGGGTAGCACAGATACGCAGTATTTT.

This chain links TRBV7-8 with TRBJ1-4; D ambiguous. The V end was cut by 3 bases, the J end by 7 bases, with 18 bases between. The germline CDR1 and CDR2 sequences are SGHVS and FQNEAQ. CDR3 length: 16 amino acids. The CDR3 DNA reads as TGTGCCAGCAGCTTTAACCCCCAAAAGGCAGTTGAAAAACTGTTTTTT. Amino acids: CASSFNPQKAVEKLFF.

V and J are TRBV18 and TRBJ1-3; D unclear. This CDR3 has 14 amino acids. Looked up from germline, CDR1 is KGHSH and CDR2 is LQKENI. The V and J ends lost 1 base and 0 bases respectively, with 4 bases between them. CDR3 sequence reads: CASSPLSSGNTIYF. In DNA, the CDR3 is TGTGCCAGCTCACCACTGAGCTCTGGAAACACCATATATTTT.

This sequence joins TRBV12-3 or TRBV12-4 and TRBJ2-1; possibly TRBD2 for D (6 bases). Trimming cost V 1 base and J 8 bases, with 9 bases left between them. This CDR3 is 13 amino acids long. CDR3 DNA sequence: TGTGCCAGCAGTTTAGGGGGGGAAGATGAGCAGTTCTTC. Its translation is CASSLGGEDEQFF.

This rearrangement joins TRBV29-1 to TRBJ2-7, with D perhaps matching TRBD2 (7 bases). CDR1 is SQVTM, CDR2 ANQGSEA, per germline. V was shortened by 7 bases and J by 3 bases, with 16 bases between the two germline ends. This CDR3 has 13 residues. This CDR3 reads CSAARGGGYEQYF. The CDR3 DNA follows: TGCAGCGCCGCCCGGGGAGGGGGCTACGAGCAGTACTTC.

CDR3 sequence: CASSYSEGIGAEAFF. DNA for the CDR3: TGTGCCAGCAGTTACTCAGAAGGGATCGGAGCAGAAGCTTTCTTT. The chain links TRBV6-5 to TRBJ1-1; D is unresolved. Trimming stripped 0 bases from V and 8 bases from J, with 16 bases between. The CDR3 length is 15 residues. CDR1 is MNHEY and CDR2 is SVGAGI in the germline V gene.

This CDR3 reads CASSNGSPEAFF. The CDR3 region has the DNA TGTGCCAGCTCCAACGGGAGCCCTGAAGCTTTCTTT. V gene TRBV5-6 combines with J gene TRBJ1-1; no definite D call. The germline V gene encodes CDR1 SGHDT and CDR2 YYEEEE. This CDR3 has 12 amino acids. Trimming cost V 7 bases and J 6 bases, with 13 bases left between them.

This clone was observed once. The chain has TRBV2 and TRBJ1-3; 8 positions match TRBD1. Per germline, CDR1 SNHLY and CDR2 FYNNEI. The J segment lost 1 base and the V segment lost 4 bases, leaving 3 bases of the junction unmatched. The CDR3 is 15 residues long. In DNA form, the CDR3 reads TGTGCCAGCAGTGGGGACAGGCGATCTGGAAACACCATATATTTT. It specifies CASSGDRRSGNTIYF.

This chain links TRBV29-1 with TRBJ1-5; 9 nucleotides match TRBD1. Germline lookup yields CDR1 SQVTM and CDR2 ANQGSEA. V lost 5 bases to trimming and J lost 3 bases; unmatched junction nucleotides: 2. The CDR3 runs to 13 residues. DNA for the CDR3: TGCAGCGTTCGGGACAGGGCCAATCAGCCCCAGCATTTT. Amino acid sequence: CSVRDRANQPQHF.

The chain couples TRBV9 to TRBJ1-3; D gene uncertain. The germline CDR1 and CDR2 sequences are SGDLS and YYNGEE. V was pared by 0 bases and J by 0 bases, with 4 bases between. This CDR3 has 14 residues. The CDR3 DNA sequence: TGTGCCAGCAGCGTAGGGCCCTCTGGAAACACCATATATTTT. It yields the protein CASSVGPSGNTIYF.

The rearrangement uses TRBV6-5 and TRBJ2-3; D may match TRBD1 or TRBD2 (5 bases each). The CDR3 is 14 residues long. Trimming stripped 6 bases from V and 5 bases from J, with 15 bases between. Germline V gene sequence: CDR1 MNHEY, CDR2 SVGAGI. The CDR3 region has the DNA TGTGCCAGCAGCCGGGACCGAACGAAAGATACGCAGTATTTT. Translated, it gives CASSRDRTKDTQYF.

This chain connects TRBV7-3 to TRBJ1-1; perhaps TRBD1 as D (5 bases). Germline V CDR1 and CDR2: SGHTA, FQGTGA. CDR3 length equals 13 residues. V lost 4 bases to trimming and J lost 0 bases, with 6 bases between them. The CDR3 DNA reads TGTGCCAGCAGCTCGGACATGAACACTGAAGCTTTCTTT. Residues: CASSSDMNTEAFF.

The rearrangement links TRBV7-2 to TRBJ1-2; perhaps TRBD1 as D (6 bases). The CDR3 is made up of 15 amino acids. Germline V lookup: CDR1 SGHTA, CDR2 FQGNSA. V was cut by 5 bases and J by 7 bases, with 20 bases left in between. CDR3 coding DNA: TGTGCCAGCAGCCCAGCAGGAGGACAGATGGGTGGCTACACCTTC. It yields the protein CASSPAGGQMGGYTF.

This chain links TRBV28 with TRBJ2-1; D is possibly TRBD2 (5 bases). The CDR3 extends over 14 amino acids. V was shortened by 5 bases and J by 5 bases, with 13 bases between the two germline ends. Germline CDR1 and CDR2: MDHEN and SYDVKM. The CDR3 region has the DNA TGTGCCAGCAGTCCCCCGAGGGAACACAATGAGCAGTTCTTC. This gives the protein CASSPPREHNEQFF.

The gene calls are TRBV9 and TRBJ2-1; 11 nucleotides line up with TRBD2. Germline CDR1 and CDR2: SGDLS and YYNGEE. The J segment lost 5 bases and the V segment lost 4 bases, leaving 5 bases of the junction unmatched. This CDR3 contains 15 residues. This CDR3 reads CASSPRTSGHNEQFF. The DNA of the CDR3 is TGTGCCAGCAGCCCCCGGACTAGCGGGCACAATGAGCAGTTCTTC.

The chain has TRBV7-3 and TRBJ1-2, with 7 nucleotides matching TRBD1. V lost 3 bases, J lost 2 bases, and 15 bases stayed unmatched. Germline V gives CDR1 SGHTA, CDR2 FQGTGA. The CDR3 totals 18 residues. Here the CDR3 reads CASSFPRTGIVPNYGYTF. The CDR3 nucleotides are TGTGCCAGCAGCTTCCCCCGGACAGGAATTGTACCCAACTATGGCTACACCTTC.

V usage is TRBV28 and J usage is TRBJ2-7; 9 nucleotides align to TRBD1. The CDR3 loop spans 13 amino acids. Trimming took 11 bases from V and 2 from J; bases not matched to a gene: 7. Germline loops: CDR1 MDHEN, CDR2 SYDVKM. CDR3 in amino acids: CASTGGSTYEQYF. The CDR3, as DNA: TGTGCCTCAACAGGGGGCTCTACCTACGAGCAGTACTTC.

This clone has just one count. This chain uses TRBV29-1 with TRBJ1-6; D gene uncertain. The CDR3 loop spans 12 amino acids. CDR1 and CDR2 from the germline V gene are SQVTM and ANQGSEA. The ends were cut back, 6 bases at V and 5 bases at J, with 8 bases in the middle. The CDR3 region has the DNA TGCAGCGTCGCCTCGGATAATTCACCCCTCCACTTT. The encoded protein is CSVASDNSPLHF.

CDR3 amino acids: CASSPTQGLVGNTIYF. Here the CDR3 DNA reads TGTGCCAGCAGTCCAACACAGGGTTTAGTTGGAAACACCATATATTTT. The chain uses TRBV6-6 and TRBJ1-3; a weak D match, TRBD1 (6 bases). Per the germline V gene, CDR1 is MNHNY and CDR2 is SVGAGI (reference sequence). The CDR3 runs to 16 residues. V shed 5 bases and J shed 3 bases, with 17 bases lying between them.